What follows is one T cell receptor (beta chain) and its context. Its antigen is not known. This record belongs to a study of T cells after yellow fever vaccination. Study background: With SMART-Seq v4 Ultra Low Input, the fractions containing low cell numbers were prepared.

It was through 5'RACE template switching that TCR cDNA was made, with a universal primer site and UMIs added. TCRdb ran MiXCR on the 5' RACE reads and lists one entry per CDR3 protein. The sample has 300,000 to 400,000 distinct CDR3 sequences, 7.5% to 9% seen once. Study-wide points: A weaker secondary response peaked on day 5, the primary on day 15. Post-booster repertoires contained most primary-vaccination clones again (around 97% CD4, less than 90% CD8).

The V end lost 4 bases, the J end lost 9 bases, and 13 bases lay between the germline ends. CDR1 SGHTA and CDR2 FQGNSA come from the germline V gene. The CDR3 runs to 13 residues. The V gene is TRBV7-2, the J gene TRBJ2-1; D unresolved. The sample consisted of PBMCs, taken on the day of the first yellow fever vaccination. The TCR originated in a man aged 18 to 35 who received the YFV17D yellow fever vaccine. In DNA form, the CDR3 reads TGTGCCAGCAGCTACCGACCTCGGTCTGAGCAGTTCTTC. Translated, it gives CASSYRPRSEQFF. The complete variable domain, with remaining parts taken from reference TRBV7-2 and TRBJ2-1, reads GAGVSQSPSNKVTEKGKDVELRCDPISGHTALYWYRQSLGQGLEFLIYFQGNSAPDKSGLPSDRFSAERTGGSVSTLTIQRTQQEDSAVYLCASSYRPRSEQFFGPGTRLTVL.